Below are 8 T cell receptor beta chains sequenced from a single sample in a study of memory CD8 T cells in hepatitis C reinfection. As to time point: week 3 of acute primary HCV infection. The sorted cells went straight to TCR sequencing with no prior in vitro expansion. The method was immunoSEQ multiplex PCR; TCRdb's version includes in-frame clones alone and lacks a portion of them. This table lists over 65 clones. The sequencing used HCV tetramer-positive CD8+ T cells sorted from blood, collected during primary HCV infection. These receptors were obtained from a man in his forties with hepatitis C virus infection.

By sample share, this clone is hyperexpanded. The chain combines TRBV9 with TRBJ2-3, with a weak D call TRBD1 (5 bases). The CDR3 covers 15 residues. Germline V gene lookup returns CDR1 SGDLS and CDR2 YYNGEE. V was clipped by 2 bases and J by 2 bases, with 12 bases between them. The CDR3 here is CASSVSPDNTDTQYF. CDR3 nucleotides: TGTGCCAGCAGCGTGAGCCCGGACAACACAGATACGCAGTATTTT.

In this sample, this clone turned up a few times. The chain links TRBV11-3 to TRBJ2-1; D unclear. V was pared by 1 base and J by 9 bases, with 10 bases between. CDR1 is SGHNT and CDR2 is YENEEA in the germline V gene. The CDR3 length is 13 residues. The CDR3 sequence: CASSLAVSSEQFF. In nucleotides, the CDR3 is TGTGCCAGCAGCTTAGCGGTTAGCAGTGAGCAGTTCTTC.

This clone is hyperexpanded within its sample. The gene calls are TRBV6-5 and TRBJ2-1; 8 positions match TRBD2. With V trimmed by 4 bases and J by 9 bases, 11 bases remained unmatched. CDR1 is MNHEY, CDR2 SVGAGI, per germline. The CDR3 totals 15 residues. In nucleotides, the CDR3 is TGTGCCAGCAGTTCCGGACTAGCCTTGGTTTTTGAGCAGTTCTTC. This sequence encodes CASSSGLALVFEQFF.

The sample holds one count of this clone. This chain joins TRBV4-1 and TRBJ2-2; D perhaps matches TRBD1 (6 bases). Germline V gene lookup returns CDR1 MGHRA and CDR2 YSYEKL. This CDR3 has 15 residues. V was clipped by 6 bases and J by 0 bases, with 11 bases between them. For the CDR3, the DNA is TGCGCCAGCAGGACCGGGACAACGAACACCGGGGAGCTGTTTTTT. It codes for CASRTGTTNTGELFF.

This clone was observed a few times. This rearrangement joins TRBV28 to TRBJ2-2; D possibly corresponds to TRBD2 (6 bases). This CDR3 contains 16 residues. In germline, CDR1 is MDHEN, CDR2 SYDVKM. V shed 5 bases and J shed 2 bases, with 15 bases lying between them. The CDR3, as DNA: TGTGCCAGCAGTCTTTACGGGGGATCAAACACCGGGGAGCTGTTTTTT. Its translation: CASSLYGGSNTGELFF.

This clone showed up just once. The chain combines TRBV21-1 with TRBJ1-3. TRBV21-1 is a pseudogene locus. This CDR3 is built from 17 residues. The CDR3 DNA sequence: TGTGCCAGCAGCCGATGTCTAGCTACACACGCACGAAACACCATATATTTT. It yields the protein CASSRCLATHARNTIYF.

This clone is labeled as hyperexpanded (1% or more). The rearrangement joins TRBV19 to TRBJ1-1; D might be TRBD1 (5 bases). The V and J ends lost 1 base and 0 bases respectively, with 9 bases between them. Germline lookup yields CDR1 LNHDA and CDR2 SQIVND (reference sequence). The CDR3 length is 15 residues. CDR3 in DNA: TGTGCCAGTAGTATAGTTGGACATATGAACACTGAAGCTTTCTTT. It specifies CASSIVGHMNTEAFF.

The chain uses TRBV6-5 and TRBJ1-5; unclear D gene. Trimming stripped 2 bases from V and 5 bases from J, with 10 bases between. The CDR3 is 14 residues long. CDR1 is MNHEY and CDR2 is SVGAGI in the germline V gene. CDR3 in amino acids: CASSYGQAYQPQHF. CDR3 DNA sequence: TGTGCCAGCAGTTACGGTCAGGCTTATCAGCCCCAGCATTTT.